Here is one T cell receptor (beta chain) with its context. This sample is drawn from a study of cytomegalovirus exposure and HLA in healthy donors. PCR primers comprised 60 Vbeta and 13 Jbeta primers. Produced via immunoSEQ multiplex PCR; TCRdb's table is partial and in-frame only. Its table records 60,000 to 75,000 clones. Germline CDR1 is LNHDA and CDR2 is SQIVND (reference sequence). The junction had 5 bases not matched to a gene; V was cut back by 3 bases and J by 6 bases. The CDR3 has 14 residues. The sequenced sample consisted of PBMCs. This receptor was identified in a woman aged 30 to 39 in good health and CMV-seronegative. The chain combines TRBV19 with TRBJ1-5; 7 bases align to TRBD1. As DNA, the CDR3 is TGTGCCAGTAGTATTGGGGCAGGGGGTCAGCCCCAGCATTTT. Its translation: CASSIGAGGQPQHF.